These T cell receptor beta chains were read from a single sample in a study of T cells in Graves' hyperthyroidism and ophthalmopathy. TCRdb processed the multiplex PCR reads anew with MiXCR; each CDR3 protein has one entry. The sample has hundreds of thousands of distinct CDR3 sequences, around 15% seen once; the top ten hold around 13%. The sequenced sample consisted of blood. These receptors came from a woman in her thirties or forties with Graves' hyperthyroidism. The CDR3 runs from the conserved cysteine through the conserved F or W. The D gene is left open where the match is weak. Part of the rows lack a size; the others show once, few, many or a class for expanded clones.

d_gene	len	abundance	j_gene	v_gene	CDR3aa
NA	14	few	TRBJ2-1	TRBV20-1	CSARTTGAYNEQFF
TRBD2	15	few	TRBJ2-1	TRBV19	CASSTTSGGYNEQFF
NA	16	many	TRBJ1-1	TRBV18	CASSPRGAGANTEAFF
TRBD1	14	NA	TRBJ1-1	TRBV6-6	CASSYSLQGYEAFF
TRBD2	17	many	TRBJ2-1	TRBV20-1	CSARGAAGAGVRNEQFF
NA	14	many	TRBJ1-2	TRBV29-1	CSVERVSLGDGYTF
TRBD1	15	few	TRBJ1-2	TRBV11-2	CASSLVRGLGYGYTF
NA	15	few	TRBJ1-1	TRBV6-2/TRBV6-3	CASSYSNGLNAEAFF
TRBD2	14	many	TRBJ2-3	TRBV7-3	CASSLASGRDTQYF
NA	14	NA	TRBJ2-2	TRBV5-4	CASSLSDATGELFF
NA	14	many	TRBJ2-7	TRBV3-1	CASSLGVVSYEQYF
NA	14	many	TRBJ1-2	TRBV7-2	CASSLQRGVEGYTF
TRBD2	18	NA	TRBJ2-3	TRBV2	CASSAGTSGSIITDTQYF
TRBD1	15	NA	TRBJ2-1	TRBV20-1	CSAREDRESYNEQFF
NA	15	many	TRBJ2-7	TRBV27	CASSSQGTLTHEQYF
NA	12	few	TRBJ2-1	TRBV10-3	CAIRTFYNEQFF
TRBD1	16	NA	TRBJ1-2	TRBV12-3/TRBV12-4	CASSFPGTGRLYGYTF
TRBD2	17	many	TRBJ2-7	TRBV12-3/TRBV12-4	CASSALPGLGSSYEQYF
TRBD2	15	NA	TRBJ2-3	TRBV20-1	CSALRASGSTDTQYF
NA	13	few	TRBJ2-4	TRBV7-9	CASSTYEGNIQYF
NA	15	many	TRBJ2-1	TRBV5-1	CASSSGVVGKGEQFF
NA	13	NA	TRBJ1-1	TRBV10-2	CASSDGRIPEAFF
NA	11	few	TRBJ2-7	TRBV20-1	CSASPLYEQYF
TRBD1	18	NA	TRBJ1-6	TRBV15	CATSDRDPGVTYNSPLHF
NA	16	NA	TRBJ2-1	TRBV9	CASSPLGTGSYNEQFF
TRBD2	14	NA	TRBJ2-1	TRBV5-1	CASSSRLAGREQFF
TRBD1	15	NA	TRBJ2-7	TRBV20-1	CSARDRDRGPYGQYF
TRBD2	16	many	TRBJ2-2	TRBV6-1	CASSEGAGGNTGELFF
NA	11	many	TRBJ2-5	TRBV20-1	CSARITETQYF
TRBD1	15	NA	TRBJ1-3	TRBV28	CASSLTSDRANTIYF
NA	14	many	TRBJ1-5	TRBV28	CASSLIAGNQPQHF
NA	13	NA	TRBJ2-7	TRBV6-1	CASRQRGWGEQYF
NA	14	many	TRBJ1-5	TRBV28	CASSLRGASQPQHF
NA	18	many	TRBJ2-5	TRBV6-1	CASSEAGGGGVHAETQYF
TRBD2	15	many	TRBJ2-3	TRBV5-1	CASGAGTTDTDTQYF
TRBD2	16	many	TRBJ2-1	TRBV12-3/TRBV12-4	CASRGIGGSGSNEQFF
TRBD1	16	NA	TRBJ2-7	TRBV19	CASSMGRGRGLNEQYF
NA	17	many	TRBJ1-2	TRBV3-1	CASSHSPGGRPTYGYTF
NA	16	NA	TRBJ2-2	TRBV7-9	CASSLAPGLNTGELFF
TRBD2	17	many	TRBJ2-5	TRBV5-1	CASSLAKAGGPQETQYF
NA	15	NA	TRBJ2-7	TRBV28	CASGLFWQGTSEQYF
TRBD2	15	NA	TRBJ2-1	TRBV5-1	CASSYGLAGINEQFF
NA	12	many	TRBJ2-1	TRBV11-2	CASSPSDYEQFF
NA	16	few	TRBJ2-1	TRBV11-2	CASSLGFRAGYNEQFF
NA	14	many	TRBJ1-5	TRBV7-8	CASSVPYSNQPQHF
TRBD2	15	NA	TRBJ2-7	TRBV4-1	CASSQRTSGLYEQYF
NA	16	few	TRBJ2-3	TRBV20-1	CSASSYRGTSTDTQYF
NA	13	many	TRBJ1-1	TRBV2	CASISSRNTEAFF
NA	12	many	TRBJ2-5	TRBV13	CASSPGRETQYF
NA	13	many	TRBJ2-1	TRBV18	CASSPDRLNEQFF